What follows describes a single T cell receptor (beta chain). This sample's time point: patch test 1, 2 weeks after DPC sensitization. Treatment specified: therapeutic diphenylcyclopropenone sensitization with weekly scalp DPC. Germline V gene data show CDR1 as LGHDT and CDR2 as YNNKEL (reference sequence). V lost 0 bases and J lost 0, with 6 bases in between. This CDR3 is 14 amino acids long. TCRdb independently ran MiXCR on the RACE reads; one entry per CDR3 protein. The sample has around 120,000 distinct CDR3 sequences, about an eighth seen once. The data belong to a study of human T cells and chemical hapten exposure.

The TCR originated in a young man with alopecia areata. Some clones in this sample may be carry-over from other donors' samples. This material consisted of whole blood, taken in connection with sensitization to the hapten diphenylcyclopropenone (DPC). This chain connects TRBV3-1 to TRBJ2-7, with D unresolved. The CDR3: CASSQDYSSYEQYF. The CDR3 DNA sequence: TGTGCCAGCAGCCAAGACTACAGCTCCTACGAGCAGTACTTC.